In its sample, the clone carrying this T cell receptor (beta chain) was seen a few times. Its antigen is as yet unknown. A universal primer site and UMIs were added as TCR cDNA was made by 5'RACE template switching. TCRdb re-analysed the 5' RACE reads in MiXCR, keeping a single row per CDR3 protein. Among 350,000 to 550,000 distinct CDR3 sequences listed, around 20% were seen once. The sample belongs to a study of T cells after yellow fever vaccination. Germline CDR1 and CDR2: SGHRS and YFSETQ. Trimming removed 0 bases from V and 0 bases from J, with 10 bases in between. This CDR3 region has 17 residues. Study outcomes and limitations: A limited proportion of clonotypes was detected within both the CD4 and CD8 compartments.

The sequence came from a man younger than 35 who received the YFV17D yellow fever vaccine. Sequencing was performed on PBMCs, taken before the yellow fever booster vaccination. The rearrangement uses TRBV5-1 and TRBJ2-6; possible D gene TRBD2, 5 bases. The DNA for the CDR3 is TGCGCCAGCAGCTTGGTGGCCACTAGCTCTGGGGCCAACGTCCTGACTTTC. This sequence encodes CASSLVATSSGANVLTF. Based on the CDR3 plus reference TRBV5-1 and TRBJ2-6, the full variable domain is KAGVTQTPRYLIKTRGQQVTLSCSPISGHRSVSWYQQTPGQGLQFLFEYFSETQRNKGNFPGRFSGRQFSNSRSEMNVSTLELGDSALYLCASSLVATSSGANVLTFGAGSRLTVL.